Listed below are T cell receptor beta chains from one sample, sequenced in a study of T cell changes during pregnancy in multiple sclerosis. Profiling relied on immunoSEQ multiplex PCR, and the TCRdb table lists in-frame clones only, not all of them. Found here are some 80,000 clones, approximately 88% of them singletons; the top ten hold around 0.9%. The source was peripheral blood, collected in the first trimester of pregnancy. The receptors originated from a female donor in good health, enrolled as a control in a pregnancy study. Each CDR3 is given with its conserved first and last residue. D genes are given only for firm matches. Some rows have no size entry. The others give once, few or many, or a class for an expanded clone.

J gene	V gene	D gene	clone size	CDR3 DNA	CDR3 protein
TRBJ1-1	TRBV19	-	once	TGTGCCAGTAGTATAGGAAGGACACCGAACACTGAAGCTTTCTTT	CASSIGRTPNTEAFF
TRBJ1-5	TRBV18	-	-	TGTGCCAGCTCACCGTCGGGACAAACGAGACAGCCCCAGCATTTT	CASSPSGQTRQPQHF
TRBJ2-7	TRBV5-5	-	-	TGTGCCAGCAGCTTGAGTAGGGGATCGTCAGGCTACGAGCAGTACTTC	CASSLSRGSSGYEQYF
TRBJ1-1	TRBV11-2	-	-	TGTGCCAGCAGCCGGGGTCAGGTGGGCACTGAAGCTTTCTTT	CASSRGQVGTEAFF
TRBJ1-2	TRBV10-3	TRBD1	once	TGTGCCATCACGCGGGACAGTTACTATGGCTACACCTTC	CAITRDSYYGYTF
TRBJ1-4	TRBV7-2	TRBD1	-	TGTGCCAGCAGCGTAGACAGGGGCGAAAAACTGTTTTTT	CASSVDRGEKLFF
TRBJ1-2	TRBV27	TRBD1	-	TGTGCCAGCAGTCTGACAGGGAACTATGGCTACACCTTC	CASSLTGNYGYTF
TRBJ2-7	TRBV6-5	TRBD1	-	TGTGCCAGCAGTTGGGGACAGACCTACGAGCAGTACTTC	CASSWGQTYEQYF
TRBJ2-3	TRBV5-6	-	-	TGTGCCAGCAGCTTGCTTATAAGCACAGATACGCAGTATTTT	CASSLLISTDTQYF
TRBJ1-5	TRBV7-2	-	-	TGTGCCAGCAGCTTTACGCGGAATCAGCCCCAGCATTTT	CASSFTRNQPQHF
TRBJ1-5	TRBV30	TRBD1	-	TGTGCCTGGAGTTCCGGACAGGGGAATCAGCCCCAGCATTTT	CAWSSGQGNQPQHF
TRBJ1-5	TRBV6-1	-	-	TGTGCCAGCAGTGCCCAGGCGGGCCATCAGCCCCAGCATTTT	CASSAQAGHQPQHF
TRBJ2-1	TRBV18	TRBD2	-	TGTGCCAGCTCAGACGACCTAGCGGGGCACAATGAGCAGTTCTTC	CASSDDLAGHNEQFF
TRBJ2-4	TRBV6-6	-	-	TGTGCCAGCACTGTTGCGTCTCGTAAAAACATTCAGTACTTC	CASTVASRKNIQYF
TRBJ2-5	TRBV5-8	-	-	TGTGCCAGCAGCCCCAGACATTTTCAAGAGACCCAGTACTTC	CASSPRHFQETQYF
TRBJ1-2	TRBV20-1	-	once	TGCAGTGCTCTTGCCGCGGGACGGCTGGCCTTC	CSALAAGRLAF
TRBJ1-1	TRBV14	-	-	TGTGCCAGCAGCCAAGCACAGGGATGGAACACTGAAGCTTTCTTT	CASSQAQGWNTEAFF
TRBJ2-5	TRBV28	-	few	TGTGCCAGCAGCCAACTGAGATGGAGGGAAGAGACCCAGTACTTC	CASSQLRWREETQYF
TRBJ2-6	TRBV29-1	TRBD1	-	TGCAGCGTTCGGGACAGACAGACTGGGGCCAACGTCCTGACTTTC	CSVRDRQTGANVLTF
TRBJ2-3	TRBV9	-	-	TGTGCCAGCAGCGCCGACAGGGATACGCAGTATTTT	CASSADRDTQYF
TRBJ2-3	TRBV6-4	-	-	TGTGCCAGCAGTGACTCCATGGATACGCAGTATTTT	CASSDSMDTQYF
TRBJ2-5	TRBV5-1	TRBD1	-	TGCGCCAGCAGCTTCGGGGACAGTCAAGAGACCCAGTACTTC	CASSFGDSQETQYF
TRBJ1-6	TRBV5-4	TRBD1	-	TGTGCCAGCAGACTCGCCCGGGGACAGGGAAATTCACCCCTCCACTTT	CASRLARGQGNSPLHF
TRBJ2-2	TRBV19	TRBD2	-	TGTGCCAGTAGTCCCCGGACTAGCGATACCGGGGAGCTGTTTTTT	CASSPRTSDTGELFF
TRBJ1-1	TRBV18	-	few	TGTGCCAGCTCACCGGGAGGGGCGGACACTGAAGCTTTCTTT	CASSPGGADTEAFF
TRBJ1-2	TRBV6-1	-	-	TGTGCCAGCAGTGAAAGGGGCAGCTCTAACTATGGCTACACCTTC	CASSERGSSNYGYTF
TRBJ1-4	TRBV7-6	-	-	TGTGCCAGCAGCTCCCCCCTTCAGGCCGCAACTAATGAAAAACTGTTTTTT	CASSSPLQAATNEKLFF
TRBJ1-2	TRBV18	TRBD1	-	TGTGCCAGCTCACCTGGACAGGGTTTCGATGGCTACACCTTC	CASSPGQGFDGYTF
TRBJ2-1	TRBV9	TRBD2	-	TGTGCCAGCGGGGGGGGGAGCGAGCAGTTCTTC	CASGGGSEQFF
TRBJ1-3	TRBV6-5	-	-	TGTGCCAGCAGTCAAGACTGGCACTCTGGAAACACCATATATTTT	CASSQDWHSGNTIYF
TRBJ1-3	TRBV5-5	TRBD1	-	TGTGCCAGCAGCTTGGATACAGGGGCTGGAAACACCATATATTTT	CASSLDTGAGNTIYF
TRBJ1-1	TRBV29-1	-	-	TGCAGCGGGCGACAGGAGAACACTGAAGCTTTCTTT	CSGRQENTEAFF
TRBJ1-4	TRBV7-2	TRBD1	-	TGTGCCAGCAGCTCAGGACAGGGGGCTAATGAAAAACTGTTTTTT	CASSSGQGANEKLFF
TRBJ1-1	TRBV27	-	-	TGTGCCAGCAGTTCCCCCGGGGGGACTGAAGCTTTCTTT	CASSSPGGTEAFF
TRBJ2-5	TRBV19	-	-	TGTGCCAGTAGTGGAACGGCAGGGCAAGAGACCCAGTACTTC	CASSGTAGQETQYF
TRBJ1-6	TRBV6-5	-	-	TGTGCCAGCAGTTACACAAGGGGCTCTTCACCCCTCCACTTT	CASSYTRGSSPLHF
TRBJ2-5	TRBV7-2	-	-	TGTGCCAGCAGCTTAGCCGGCAGGGATCGGGAGACCCAGTACTTC	CASSLAGRDRETQYF
TRBJ2-7	TRBV6-5	TRBD1	-	TGTGCCAGCAGTCCGAGGACAGGTCTCTACGAGCAGTACTTC	CASSPRTGLYEQYF
TRBJ2-7	TRBV30	-	-	TGTGCCTGGAGCCGGGCCCGGGGGTCCTACGAGCAGTACTTC	CAWSRARGSYEQYF
TRBJ1-1	TRBV6-5	TRBD1	-	TGTGCCAGTAAGATTGACAGGGGCAACACTGAAGCTTTCTTT	CASKIDRGNTEAFF
TRBJ2-5	TRBV5-4	-	-	TGTGCCAGCAGCTTGGGTGTAGCAGAGACCCAGTACTTC	CASSLGVAETQYF
TRBJ1-2	TRBV14	TRBD1	-	TGTGCCAGCAGCCAAGATTGGGGACAGGTCCATGGCTACACCTTC	CASSQDWGQVHGYTF
TRBJ1-4	TRBV4-1	-	few	TGCGCCAGCAGCCAAGAGTGGCATGAAAAACTGTTTTTT	CASSQEWHEKLFF
TRBJ2-7	TRBV27	TRBD2	-	TGTGCCAGCAGTTTCCTCACTTCGGGGCGGACTAGCTCCTACGAGCAGTACTTC	CASSFLTSGRTSSYEQYF
TRBJ1-4	TRBV4-2	-	-	TGTGCCAGCAGCCAAGATCATGGGCGTAGTGAAAAACTGTTTTTT	CASSQDHGRSEKLFF
TRBJ1-2	TRBV6-5	TRBD1	-	TGTGCCAGCAGCAGGGACAGGGTAGACGGCTACACCTTC	CASSRDRVDGYTF
TRBJ1-5	TRBV27	TRBD1	-	TGTGCCAGCAGCCCGGACAGGGGCTTCGGCAATCAGCCCCAGCATTTT	CASSPDRGFGNQPQHF
TRBJ2-1	TRBV27	TRBD1	-	TGTGCCAGCAGTCCACGACAGGGCTACAATGAGCAGTTCTTC	CASSPRQGYNEQFF
TRBJ2-1	TRBV5-1	TRBD1	-	TGCGCCAGCAGCCCGGACAGGGGTCTCAGCTCCTACAATGAGCAGTTCTTC	CASSPDRGLSSYNEQFF
TRBJ1-6	TRBV6-5	-	-	TGTGCCAGCAGTTTAGAGACAGCTGATAATTCACCCCTCCACTTT	CASSLETADNSPLHF
TRBJ1-2	TRBV7-8	TRBD1	once	TGTGCCAGCAGCTCGCCCGGGACAGGGAGGGACTATGGCTACACCTTC	CASSSPGTGRDYGYTF
TRBJ2-1	TRBV7-9	TRBD2	-	TGTGCCAGCTCTGATAGCGGGACTGCTAATGAGCAGTTCTTC	CASSDSGTANEQFF
TRBJ2-5	TRBV7-2	-	-	TGTGCCAGCAGCTCGGGAAACCGCGCAGGGGGGCCACAAGAGACCCAGTACTTC	CASSSGNRAGGPQETQYF
TRBJ1-2	TRBV6-5	TRBD1	-	TGTGCCAGCCGGGGACAGGGAGTTTACTATGGCTACACCTTC	CASRGQGVYYGYTF
TRBJ1-1	TRBV6-6	-	once	TGTGCCAGCAGTTATCTTGACATGGGGAACACTGAAGCTTTCTTT	CASSYLDMGNTEAFF
TRBJ2-7	TRBV11-2	-	once	TGTGCCAGCAGCCCCACTCCGGACGGGAGCGAGCAGTACTTC	CASSPTPDGSEQYF